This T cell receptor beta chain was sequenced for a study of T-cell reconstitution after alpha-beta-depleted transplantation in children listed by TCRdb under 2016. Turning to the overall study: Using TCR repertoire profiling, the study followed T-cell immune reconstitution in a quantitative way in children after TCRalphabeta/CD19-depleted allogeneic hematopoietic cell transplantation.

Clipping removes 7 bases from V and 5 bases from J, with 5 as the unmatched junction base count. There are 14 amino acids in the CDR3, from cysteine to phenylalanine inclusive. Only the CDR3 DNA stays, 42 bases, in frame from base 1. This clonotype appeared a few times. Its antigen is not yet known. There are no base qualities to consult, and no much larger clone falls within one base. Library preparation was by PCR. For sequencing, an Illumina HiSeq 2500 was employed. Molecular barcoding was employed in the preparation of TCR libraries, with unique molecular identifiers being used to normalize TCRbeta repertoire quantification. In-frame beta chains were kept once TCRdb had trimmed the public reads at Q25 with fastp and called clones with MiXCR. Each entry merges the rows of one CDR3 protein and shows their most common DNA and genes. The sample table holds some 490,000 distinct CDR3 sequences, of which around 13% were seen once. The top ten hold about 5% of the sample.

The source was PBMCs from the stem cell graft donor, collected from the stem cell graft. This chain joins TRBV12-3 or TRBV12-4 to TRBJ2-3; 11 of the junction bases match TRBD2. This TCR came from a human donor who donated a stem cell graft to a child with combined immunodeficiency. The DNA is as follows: TGTGCCAGCACCCATGGACTAGCGGGAGATACGCAGTATTTT. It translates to CASTHGLAGDTQYF.